These 16 T cell receptor beta chains originate from one sample sequenced in a study of T cells in Graves' hyperthyroidism and ophthalmopathy. RNA transcripts yielded amplified TCR beta CDR3 regions. Initially, a first-round RT-PCR of the TCR CDR3 employed the HTBI primer set. TCRdb used MiXCR to reprocess the multiplex PCR reads, holding one entry per CDR3 protein. Of about 500,000 distinct CDR3 sequences in the sample, roughly 17% are singletons; the top ten hold 15% to 20%. Sequencing was performed on blood. These receptors were obtained from a woman between 18 and 29 years old with Graves' ophthalmopathy.

There are a few counts of this clonotype. The DNA for the CDR3 is TGTGCCAGCAGTTACCCCGGGGGGGTAACTGAAGCTTTCTTT. Amino acids: CASSYPGGVTEAFF. The V call is TRBV6-5, the J call TRBJ1-1; TRBD1 is a possible D gene (5 bases). There are 14 residues in the CDR3. V lost 2 bases and J 5 bases, leaving 12 bases between the germline ends. CDR1 and CDR2 from the germline V gene are MNHEY and SVGAGI.

This clonotype was seen at least ten times. The chain joins TRBV9 to TRBJ2-1; 11 bases line up with TRBD1. The ends lost 2 bases at V and 2 bases at J; junction bases unmatched: 6. Germline CDR1 and CDR2: SGDLS and YYNGEE. This CDR3 contains 17 residues. For the CDR3, the DNA is TGTGCCAGCAGCGTCCTCGGGACAGGGGGACCCTACAATGAGCAGTTCTTC. This encodes CASSVLGTGGPYNEQFF.

In the case of this clonotype: Germline and junction disagree at one end, which may indicate a read error. This sequence joins TRBV18 and TRBJ2-2, with 8 bases matching TRBD2. The germline CDR1 and CDR2 sequences are KGHSH and LQKENI. CDR3 length: 16 amino acids. In nucleotides, the CDR3 is TGTGCCAGCCCACCACCGGTCGCGGGAGGAACCGGGGAGCTGTTTTTT. Its protein product is CASPPPVAGGTGELFF.

The chain carries TRBV30 and TRBJ1-1; no definite D call. Germline CDR1 is GTSNPN and CDR2 is SVGIG (reference sequence). The V end lost 1 base, the J end lost 3 bases, and 12 bases lay between the germline ends. This CDR3 is 14 amino acids long. CDR3: CAWSGGGEYTEAFF. The CDR3 bases are TGTGCCTGGAGTGGGGGTGGGGAATACACTGAAGCTTTCTTT.

This clonotype was picked up many times. The chain joins TRBV5-1 to TRBJ1-1; 7 bases are a match to TRBD1. Germline V gene data show CDR1 as SGHRS and CDR2 as YFSETQ. The CDR3 has 18 residues. V gave up 0 bases and J gave up 0 bases; unmatched junction bases: 11. CDR3 sequence reads: CASSLGVWGQRMNTEAFF. The CDR3 DNA reads TGCGCCAGCAGCTTGGGGGTTTGGGGACAGAGGATGAACACTGAAGCTTTCTTT.

The chain recombines TRBV4-1 with TRBJ1-1; unclear D gene. CDR1 is MGHRA, CDR2 YSYEKL, per germline. V shed 1 base and J shed 2 bases, with 8 bases lying between them. This CDR3 contains 14 residues. The DNA of the CDR3 is TGCGCCAGCAGCCAAGTTCCAGCTAACACTGAAGCTTTCTTT. Encoded protein: CASSQVPANTEAFF.

This clonotype was recorded at least ten times. The chain couples TRBV7-9 to TRBJ2-5; 10 positions match TRBD2. V shed 4 bases, J shed 0 bases, and the junction held 8 bases outside the gene matches. The CDR3 is 17 amino acids. Germline CDR1 reads SEHNR; CDR2 reads FQNEAQ (reference sequence). The CDR3 coding sequence is TGTGCCAGCAGCTCCCCGACTAGCGGGTTTTACCAAGAGACCCAGTACTTC. It specifies CASSSPTSGFYQETQYF.

The chain has TRBV7-3 and TRBJ2-7; D might be TRBD2 (5 bases). Trimming shortened V by 3 bases and J by 7 bases, and 16 bases separated the two germline ends. Germline V gene lookup returns CDR1 SGHTA and CDR2 FQGTGA. The CDR3 has 14 amino acids. The CDR3 DNA reads as TGTGCCAGCAGCTTTGAGGGCCCCTTGCAAGAGCAGTACTTC. Its translation: CASSFEGPLQEQYF. Full variable domain (rest looked up from reference TRBV7-3 and TRBJ2-7): GAGVSQTPSNKVTEKGKYVELRCDPISGHTALYWYRQSLGQGPEFLIYFQGTGAADDSGLPNDRFFAVRPEGSVSTLKIQRTERGDSAVYLCASSFEGPLQEQYFGPGTRLTVT.

Many counts were recorded for this clonotype. The rearrangement joins TRBV20-1 to TRBJ2-7; 8 bases fit TRBD2. The V and J ends lost 0 bases and 6 bases, in that order; junction bases with no gene match: 10. CDR3 size: 15 residues. Germline loops: CDR1 DFQATT, CDR2 SNEGSKA (reference sequence). CDR3 DNA sequence: TGCAGTGCTAGAGATGAGAAGCGGGAGTCTTCCGAGCAGTACTTC. This sequence encodes CSARDEKRESSEQYF.

The chain recombines TRBV7-9 with TRBJ1-1; 11 bases are a match to TRBD1. The germline CDR1 and CDR2 sequences are SEHNR and FQNEAQ (reference sequence). The V and J ends lost 3 bases and 3 bases, in that order; junction bases with no gene match: 9. The length of the CDR3 is 17 residues. For the CDR3, the DNA is TGTGCCAGCAGCTTTCGGACAGGGGGCGTAAAGTACACTGAAGCTTTCTTT. It specifies CASSFRTGGVKYTEAFF.

This clonotype was found many times. The CDR3 region has the DNA TGTGCCAGCAGCCAAGGTGAGACTAGCGGGGTCTTGCAGCAGTTCTTC. This gives the protein CASSQGETSGVLQQFF. The chain is built from TRBV3-1 and TRBJ2-1; 11 bases agree with TRBD2. CDR3 length: 16 amino acids. Germline-derived CDR1 and CDR2 are LGHDT and YNNKEL (reference sequence). J lost 11 bases, V lost 1 base, and 10 bases had no gene match.

The gene calls are TRBV5-6 and TRBJ2-2; 10 bases line up with TRBD2. The CDR3 totals 16 residues. CDR1 is SGHDT, CDR2 YYEEEE, per germline. V was clipped by 1 base and J by 4 bases; unmatched bases: 4. The CDR3 DNA is TGTGCCAGCAGCTTGAGCGGGAGGGCCAGCACCGGGGAGCTGTTTTTT. Translating it yields CASSLSGRASTGELFF.

The chain couples TRBV10-3 to TRBJ1-1; D is perhaps TRBD1 (6 bases). The ends were cut back, 8 bases at V and 4 bases at J, with 14 bases in the middle. CDR3 length: 13 amino acids. Per the germline V gene, CDR1 is ENHRY and CDR2 is SYGVKD. CDR3 protein: CAIRRGEGTEAFF. The CDR3 nucleotides are TGTGCCATCCGCAGGGGCGAGGGCACTGAAGCTTTCTTT.

This chain links TRBV7-9 with TRBJ2-3; 11 bases line up with TRBD2. Germline CDR1 reads SEHNR; CDR2 reads FQNEAQ (reference sequence). This CDR3 comprises 18 residues. Germline trimming cut 4 bases from V and 6 bases from J; bases unmatched to any gene: 15. CDR3 nucleotide sequence: TGTGCCAGCAGCTCATCAGTTGATAGCGGGAGGGCCGTTGATACGCAGTATTTT. It encodes CASSSSVDSGRAVDTQYF.

The table lists this clonotype with many counts. J is TRBJ2-1 and V is TRBV11-3; possibly TRBD1 or TRBD2 for D (5 bases each). Germline V CDR1 and CDR2: SGHNT, YENEEA. This CDR3 is 12 amino acids long. V was shortened by 5 bases and J by 8 bases, with 10 bases between the two germline ends. The CDR3 is CASSVGAYEQFF. CDR3 nucleotides: TGTGCCAGCAGCGTCGGGGCCTATGAGCAGTTCTTC. Variable domain in full (rest from reference TRBV11-3 and TRBJ2-1): EAGVVQSPRYKIIEKKQPVAFWCNPISGHNTLYWYLQNLGQGPELLIRYENEEAVDDSQLPKDRFSAERLKGVDSTLKIQPAELGDSAVYLCASSVGAYEQFFGPGTRLTVL.

Many counts were recorded for this clonotype. V and J are TRBV28 and TRBJ1-1; D may be TRBD1 (5 bases). Germline V gives CDR1 MDHEN, CDR2 SYDVKM. CDR3 length: 14 residues. The germline V and J ends were trimmed by 4 bases and 0 bases, with 9 bases remaining between them. CDR3 nucleotide sequence: TGTGCCAGCAGTTATCGAGGGGTGAACACTGAAGCTTTCTTT. Its protein product is CASSYRGVNTEAFF.